The TCR beta chain under discussion was sequenced for a study of T cell responses to AZD1222 COVID-19 vaccine. There are 14 residues in the CDR3. Germline V gene lookup returns CDR1 MDHEN and CDR2 SYDVKM. Trimming at V came to 2 bases and at J to 7 bases, leaving 7 bases not matched to a gene. Sequencing used immunoSEQ multiplex PCR; TCRdb keeps in-frame clones, though not all of them. The sample records tens of thousands of clones, roughly 83% being singletons. Concerning this clone: Its antigen is still unknown.

The study, taken as a whole, reports: Vaccine-related CD4 TCRs covered spike, predominating at 160-218 and 743-854. The donors showed a predominance of white British ancestry and of females, with possible underestimation of clonal diversity. Spike-specific TCR breadth and depth grew following two AZD1222 doses. Only six individuals given AZD1222 were seropositive at baseline.

The source of this sequence is an adult in good health. The chain is built from TRBV28 and TRBJ1-2; 7 bases are a match to TRBD1. This specimen consisted of peripheral blood, obtained on day 0 of AZD1222 vaccination. The CDR3 loop is CASSLRFRGGGYTF. DNA of the CDR3: TGTGCCAGCAGTTTAAGGTTCAGGGGGGGTGGCTACACCTTC.